One and the same sample provided the 10 T cell receptor beta chains below, sequenced in a study of T-cell memory formation after mild COVID-19. Via MiXCR, TCRdb re-called the 5' RACE reads, giving one row per CDR3 protein. The sample has 85,000 to 120,000 distinct CDR3 sequences; over 15% are singletons. The sample taken for sequencing was PBMCs or a T cell subset sorted from them (not recorded which). These receptors originate from an adult woman who had mild COVID-19 (a few samples of this study predate the infection). Cell type and time point are not known.

In its sample, this clonotype was seen many times. V is TRBV9 and J is TRBJ2-7, with 8 bases lining up with TRBD2. This CDR3 spans 15 amino acids. V lost 3 bases, J lost 2 bases, and 7 bases stayed unmatched. Germline CDR1 and CDR2: SGDLS and YYNGEE. The CDR3 DNA follows: TGTGCCAGCAGCGCAACACCGGGACTAGCCTACGAGCAGTACTTC. This translates into CASSATPGLAYEQYF.

This clonotype has just a few counts. V is TRBV29-1 and J is TRBJ1-1, with D perhaps TRBD1 (5 bases). The V end lost 3 bases, the J end lost 2 bases, and 16 bases lay between the germline ends. The CDR3 length is 15 residues. Germline V gene lookup returns CDR1 SQVTM and CDR2 ANQGSEA. CDR3 sequence: CSVDHRDLGNTEAFF. The CDR3 region has the DNA TGCAGCGTTGACCACCGGGACCTCGGAAACACTGAAGCTTTCTTT.

This clonotype was recorded a few times. The CDR3, as DNA: TGTGCCAGCAGTTTATTAGTCTACCGGGACAATCAGCCCCAGCATTTT. This encodes CASSLLVYRDNQPQHF. J is TRBJ1-5 and V is TRBV12-3 or TRBV12-4; D is unclear. The CDR3 length is 16 residues. The V end was cut by 2 bases, the J end by 3 bases, with 14 bases between.

This clonotype appeared a few times. This rearrangement joins TRBV5-1 to TRBJ1-2; no reliable D call. The CDR3 length is 13 residues. Deletions cut 5 bases from V and 4 bases from J, with 12 bases between. Germline values: CDR1 SGHRS, CDR2 YFSETQ. The CDR3 DNA is TGCGCCAGCAGTATGACTGTGTCCTATGGCTACACCTTC. It yields the protein CASSMTVSYGYTF.

The chain couples TRBV9 to TRBJ2-1; 9 nucleotides match TRBD2. Germline V gene lookup returns CDR1 SGDLS and CDR2 YYNGEE. This CDR3 spans 17 amino acids. V lost 3 bases and J lost 6; bases outside the gene matches: 13. The CDR3 DNA follows: TGTGCCAGCAGCGCCTCTAGCGGGATGGTTAGCGGCAATGAGCAGTTCTTC. It codes for CASSASSGMVSGNEQFF.

V is TRBV7-7 and J is TRBJ2-3; 7 bases fit TRBD1. This CDR3 region has 15 residues. The V gene end was trimmed by 5 bases and the J gene end by 0 bases; junction bases not matched to a gene: 5. Germline CDR1 is SSHAT and CDR2 is FNYEAQ (reference sequence). The CDR3 sequence is CASSPTGFSTDTQYF. The CDR3 DNA follows: TGTGCCAGCAGCCCGACAGGGTTCAGCACAGATACGCAGTATTTT.

The chain has TRBV7-6 and TRBJ2-7; D not certain. The germline V gene has CDR1 SGHVS and CDR2 FNYEAQ. With 0 bases removed from V and 6 bases from J, the gap between germline ends came to 12 bases. CDR3 length: 14 amino acids. In DNA form, the CDR3 reads TGTGCCAGCAGCTTAGCGGCCAGCGCCGCCGAGCAGTACTTC. It translates to CASSLAASAAEQYF.

CDR3 amino acids: CASSLTSPGTGDTEAFF. The CDR3 DNA reads as TGTGCCAGCAGCTTAACCTCCCCCGGGACAGGGGACACTGAAGCTTTCTTT. The rearrangement links TRBV7-9 to TRBJ1-1; 10 bases agree with TRBD1. This CDR3 has 17 residues. The trim removed 2 bases at V and 3 bases at J, leaving 9 bases unmatched. Germline loops: CDR1 SEHNR, CDR2 FQNEAQ (reference sequence).

V and J are TRBV7-9 and TRBJ2-7; TRBD1 or TRBD2 may be the D gene (5 bases each). This CDR3 spans 15 amino acids. Trimming removed 0 bases from V and 3 bases from J, with 12 bases in between. Germline V CDR1 and CDR2: SEHNR, FQNEAQ (reference sequence). CDR3 in DNA: TGTGCCAGCAGCTTAGCGGGACGGGATTTCTACGAGCAGTACTTC. It yields the protein CASSLAGRDFYEQYF.

This clonotype was seen a handful of times. J is TRBJ2-7 and V is TRBV4-1; no definite D call. The germline V gene has CDR1 MGHRA and CDR2 YSYEKL. The CDR3 consists of 15 residues. Trimming took off 0 bases at V and 3 bases at J, with 12 bases between the two ends. As DNA, the CDR3 is TGCGCCAGCAGCCAAGAGCCCCCCTCTAACTACGAGCAGTACTTC. As protein: CASSQEPPSNYEQYF.